The following is a T cell receptor (beta chain) sequence with its context. This sample is drawn from a study of Graves' ophthalmopathy and Graves' hyperthyroidism. Trimming took off 2 bases at V and 1 base at J, with 8 bases between the two ends. Germline V gene sequence: CDR1 MNHEY, CDR2 SVGAGI. CDR3 length: 14 amino acids. Amplification targeted the TCR beta CDR3 regions, with RNA transcripts as the source material. HTBI-primed first-round RT-PCR preceded second-round multiplex PCR. One entry per CDR3 protein results from TCRdb running MiXCR on the multiplex PCR reads. Here the sample spans 300,000 to 400,000 distinct CDR3 sequences, about a sixth being singletons.

Material for sequencing was peripheral blood. This receptor was taken from an adult man with Graves' ophthalmopathy. The chain couples TRBV6-5 to TRBJ1-1, with D unclear. CDR3 nucleotide sequence: TGTGCCAGCAGTTACGGCTACAAGAACACTGAAGCTTTCTTT. As protein: CASSYGYKNTEAFF.